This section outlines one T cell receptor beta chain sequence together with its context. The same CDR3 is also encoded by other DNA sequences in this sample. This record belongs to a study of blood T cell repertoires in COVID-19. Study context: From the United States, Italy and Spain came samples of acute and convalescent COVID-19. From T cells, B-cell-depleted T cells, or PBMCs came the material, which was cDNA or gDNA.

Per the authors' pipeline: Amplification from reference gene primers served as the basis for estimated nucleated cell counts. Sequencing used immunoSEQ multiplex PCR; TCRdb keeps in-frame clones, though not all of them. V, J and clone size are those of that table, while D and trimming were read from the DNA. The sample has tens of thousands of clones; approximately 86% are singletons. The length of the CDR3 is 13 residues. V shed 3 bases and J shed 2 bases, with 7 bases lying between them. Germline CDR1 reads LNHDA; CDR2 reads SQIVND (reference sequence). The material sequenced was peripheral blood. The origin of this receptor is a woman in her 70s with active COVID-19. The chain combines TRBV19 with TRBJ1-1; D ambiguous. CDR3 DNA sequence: TGTGCCAGTAGTATCTCAGTTAACACTGAAGCTTTCTTT. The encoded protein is CASSISVNTEAFF.